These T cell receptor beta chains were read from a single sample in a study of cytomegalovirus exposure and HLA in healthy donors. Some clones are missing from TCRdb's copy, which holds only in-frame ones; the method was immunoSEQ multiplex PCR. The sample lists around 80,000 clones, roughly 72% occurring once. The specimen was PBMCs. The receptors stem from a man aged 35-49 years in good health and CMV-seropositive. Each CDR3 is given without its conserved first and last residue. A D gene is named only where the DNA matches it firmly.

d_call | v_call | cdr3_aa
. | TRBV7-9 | ASSLDGEQF
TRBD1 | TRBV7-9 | ASSQRQGGEKLF
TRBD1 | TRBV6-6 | ASSRTGTSYEQY
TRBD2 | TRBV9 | ASSVGLAGAYEQY
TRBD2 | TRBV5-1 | ASSLVASGEVEQF
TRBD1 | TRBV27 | ASSQGPGQGGGVSYEQY
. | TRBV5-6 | ASSLRRGAGANVLT
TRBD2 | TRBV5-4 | ASSFGSGGARYNEQF
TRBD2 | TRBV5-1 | ASSLEGLAITGELF
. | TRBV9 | ASSGPGFNQPQH
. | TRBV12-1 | APDRAAYEQY
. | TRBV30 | AWSVGGSSYEQY
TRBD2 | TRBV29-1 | SVDRLARVAGFNEQF
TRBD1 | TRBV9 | ASSYTGEALSTEAF
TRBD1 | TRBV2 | ASSEAPGGATDTQY
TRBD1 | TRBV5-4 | AIMTGVRTDTQY
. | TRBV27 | ASSPKQVPSGANVLT
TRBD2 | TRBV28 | ASSDLAGPSYEQY
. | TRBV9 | ASSVGLGVGELF
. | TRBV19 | ASRPDGARQPQH
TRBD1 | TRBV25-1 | ASSVDRGNTGELF
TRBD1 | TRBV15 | ATRGRPGNTIY
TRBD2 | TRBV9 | ASSVGVIAGDNEQF